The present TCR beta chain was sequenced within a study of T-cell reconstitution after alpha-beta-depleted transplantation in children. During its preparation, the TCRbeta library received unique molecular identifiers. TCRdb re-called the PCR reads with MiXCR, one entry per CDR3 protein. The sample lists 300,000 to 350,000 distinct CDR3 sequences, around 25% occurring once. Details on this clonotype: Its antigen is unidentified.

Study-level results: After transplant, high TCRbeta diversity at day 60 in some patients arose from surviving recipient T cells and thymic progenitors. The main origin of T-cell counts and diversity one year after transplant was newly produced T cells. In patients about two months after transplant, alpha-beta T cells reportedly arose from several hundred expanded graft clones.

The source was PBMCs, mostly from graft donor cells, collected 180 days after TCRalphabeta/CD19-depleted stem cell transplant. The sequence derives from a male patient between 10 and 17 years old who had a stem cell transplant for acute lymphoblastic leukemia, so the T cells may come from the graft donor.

Here the CDR3 DNA reads TGTGCCAGCAGTCTCCATGAGGGGTTGTCCACTGAAGCTTTCTTT. Its translation: CASSLHEGLSTEAFF. The J gene is TRBJ1-1, the V gene TRBV2; TRBD1 might be the D (5 bases). V lost 5 bases to trimming and J lost 4 bases, with 17 bases between them. CDR3 size: 15 residues. Germline assignment: CDR1 SNHLY and CDR2 FYNNEI.